The rows below give T cell receptor beta chains drawn from one sample of a study of T cell responses to AZD1222 COVID-19 vaccine. The data were produced by immunoSEQ multiplex PCR, yet TCRdb's version contains in-frame clones alone and is incomplete. The sample lists 140,000 to 150,000 clones; 85% to 95% were seen once. The source material was peripheral blood, sampled after recovery from COVID-19. All receptors derive from an adult who had recovered from COVID-19. Both conserved end residues are part of each CDR3. The order of the fields is clone size, J gene, CDR3 length, D gene, V gene, CDR3 DNA, CDR3 protein. D genes are given only for firm matches. Clone sizes are given selectively: once, few, many, or a class where the clone is expanded.

>NA|TRBJ2-5|18|TRBD2|TRBV4-2
TGTGCCAGCAGCCAAGGACCGCACCTCAGCGGGAGGCAAGAGACCCAGTACTTC
CASSQGPHLSGRQETQYF
>once|TRBJ2-7|15|NA|TRBV7-9
TGTGCCAGCAGCTTAGTCAGGCAGGGATCCTACGAGCAGTACTTC
CASSLVRQGSYEQYF
>NA|TRBJ1-6|14|NA|TRBV18
TGTGCCAGCTCACCTACGGAGGGGAATTCACCCCTCCACTTT
CASSPTEGNSPLHF
>NA|TRBJ1-2|14|NA|TRBV10-2
TGCGCCAGCAGTGAAACTACAGCTAACTATGGCTACACCTTC
CASSETTANYGYTF
>NA|TRBJ2-6|19|TRBD1|TRBV19
TGTGCCAGTAGTATCGGGAGGACAGGGGCCCTCTCTGGGGCCAACGTCCTGACTTTC
CASSIGRTGALSGANVLTF
>NA|TRBJ2-7|16|TRBD1|TRBV9
TGTGCCAGCAGCGTAGCGGACAGGGGGCCCAACTACGAGCAGTACTTC
CASSVADRGPNYEQYF
>NA|TRBJ1-2|13|NA|TRBV11-3
TGTGCCAGCAGCTTAGGGGTAGGGGCTGGCTACACCTTC
CASSLGVGAGYTF
>NA|TRBJ2-7|18|NA|TRBV28
TGTGCCAGCAGTTTAAACTGGGGGAGACTCCCGCCAACCTACGAGCAGTACTTC
CASSLNWGRLPPTYEQYF
>NA|TRBJ2-3|14|NA|TRBV21-1
TGTGCCAGCAGCAAAACCCCCAGGGCCGGTACGCAGTATTTT
CASSKTPRAGTQYF
>NA|TRBJ2-2|13|NA|TRBV7-2
TGTGCCAGCAGCTGGGGGAGCACCGGGGAGCTGTTTTTT
CASSWGSTGELFF
>NA|TRBJ2-1|16|TRBD2|TRBV5-1
TGCGCCAGCAGCTTCACTAGCGGGAGGGCAATCAATGAGCAGTTCTTC
CASSFTSGRAINEQFF
>NA|TRBJ2-5|16|TRBD2|TRBV19
TGTGCCAGTAGTAAGGAGAGACTAGCGGGGAAAGAGACCCAGTACTTC
CASSKERLAGKETQYF
>NA|TRBJ2-3|14|NA|TRBV7-8
TGTGCCAGCAGCCGAGGAATGCGGGCAGATACGCAGTATTTT
CASSRGMRADTQYF
>NA|TRBJ1-2|13|TRBD1|TRBV27
TGTGCCAGCAGTTTCCGTCCAGGGGGTGGCTACACCTTC
CASSFRPGGGYTF
>once|TRBJ2-3|16|TRBD2|TRBV6-6
TGTGCCAGCAGAAGGGGACTAGCGGGAGCGGCAGATACGCAGTATTTT
CASRRGLAGAADTQYF
>NA|TRBJ2-7|16|TRBD2|TRBV11-2
TGTGCCAGCAGCCCTATAGCGGGAGCGGTTCTGGACGAGCAGTACTTC
CASSPIAGAVLDEQYF
>NA|TRBJ2-7|14|NA|TRBV29-1
TGCAGCGCCTGGCAGGATTTCCCTACCTACGAGCAGTACTTC
CSAWQDFPTYEQYF
>NA|TRBJ2-2|15|NA|TRBV6-5
TGTGCCAGCAGCCCCCTTTCAGGGCAAACCGGGGAGCTGTTTTTT
CASSPLSGQTGELFF
>NA|TRBJ1-4|14|NA|TRBV6-5
TGTGCCAGTCGGAGACAGGCAGTTAATGAAAAACTGTTTTTT
CASRRQAVNEKLFF
>NA|TRBJ2-2|17|TRBD2|TRBV9
TGTGCCAGCAGCTCCGGACTAGCGGGAGGGATAGCCGGGGAGCTGTTTTTT
CASSSGLAGGIAGELFF
>NA|TRBJ2-7|14|NA|TRBV5-8
TGTGCCAGCAGCTTAAATATCAGGTCCTACGAGCAGTACTTC
CASSLNIRSYEQYF
>NA|TRBJ2-2|22|TRBD2|TRBV28
TGTGCCAGCAGTTTTTACCCCAACTCGCGTAGCGGGAGTCAAGGCCCCACCGGGGAGCTGTTTTTT
CASSFYPNSRSGSQGPTGELFF
>few|TRBJ1-3|12|NA|TRBV12-3/TRBV12-4
TGTGCCAGCAGGGGCCCTGGAAACACCATATATTTT
CASRGPGNTIYF
>NA|TRBJ2-7|13|NA|TRBV10-3
TGTGCCATCAGTGAGTCGCTCCTCGACGAGCAGTACTTC
CAISESLLDEQYF
>NA|TRBJ2-5|18|NA|TRBV13
TGTGCCAGCAGCTTAGTCTCAATCCAAAACCCGGCTGAAGAGACCCAGTACTTC
CASSLVSIQNPAEETQYF
>NA|TRBJ1-1|16|TRBD1|TRBV7-3
TGTGCCAGCAGCTTCTCCGGGACAGGGGTTATTACTGAAGCTTTCTTT
CASSFSGTGVITEAFF
>once|TRBJ1-1|13|TRBD1|TRBV3-1/TRBV3-2
TGTGCCAGCAGTTACAGGGGGAACACTGAAGCTTTCTTT
CASSYRGNTEAFF
>NA|TRBJ1-3|14|NA|TRBV10-3
TGTGCCATCAGTGAAACTTTCTCTGGAAACACCATATATTTT
CAISETFSGNTIYF
>NA|TRBJ1-1|18|NA|TRBV7-8
TGTGCCAGCAGCTTAGTCCCCAGCACGAAGGGCTTGAACACTGAAGCTTTCTTT
CASSLVPSTKGLNTEAFF
>NA|TRBJ1-6|16|TRBD1|TRBV18
TGTGCCAGCTCACCCTCATTACAGGGGGTGAGTTCACCCCTCCACTTT
CASSPSLQGVSSPLHF
>NA|TRBJ2-3|14|TRBD2|TRBV28
TGTGCCAGCAGCCGGGAGCGGGGGACGGATACGCAGTATTTT
CASSRERGTDTQYF
>NA|TRBJ1-4|13|NA|TRBV12-3/TRBV12-4
TGTGCCAGCAGTTTAGGGGCTCCTGAAAAACTGTTTTTT
CASSLGAPEKLFF
>NA|TRBJ2-7|14|TRBD1|TRBV5-1
TGCGCCAGCAGCGCCATGACAGGGAACTACGAGCAGTACTTC
CASSAMTGNYEQYF
>NA|TRBJ2-7|16|NA|TRBV6-6
TGTGCCAGCAGCCGCTCAACCGGGACACATATCTACGAGCAGTACTTC
CASSRSTGTHIYEQYF
>NA|TRBJ2-7|16|NA|TRBV7-9
TGTGCCAGCAGCCATAGACGGACGGACCTTCACTACGAGCAGTACTTC
CASSHRRTDLHYEQYF
>NA|TRBJ1-1|15|NA|TRBV28
TGTGCCAGCAGTGACCTCAGGGAAGGGCACACTGAAGCTTTCTTT
CASSDLREGHTEAFF
>NA|TRBJ1-3|14|NA|TRBV2
TGTGCCAGCAAACCCCTCATCTCTGGAAACACCATATATTTT
CASKPLISGNTIYF
>NA|TRBJ1-2|14|NA|TRBV28
TGTGCCAGTACACCATTTTCCGGAACGTATGGCTACACCTTC
CASTPFSGTYGYTF
>NA|TRBJ2-7|15|NA|TRBV7-9
TGTGCCAGCAGCTTAGACGGAGGGACACGGGTCGAGCAGTACTTC
CASSLDGGTRVEQYF
>NA|TRBJ2-1|18|NA|TRBV10-1
TGCGCCAGCAGTGGGACCGGTTGGGATGAGGGCTCCTACAATGAGCAGTTCTTC
CASSGTGWDEGSYNEQFF
>NA|TRBJ2-5|18|TRBD2|TRBV11-3
TGTGCCAGCAGCATTACTAGCGGGAGGGCGGGGGGCCAAGAGACCCAGTACTTC
CASSITSGRAGGQETQYF
>NA|TRBJ2-5|13|NA|TRBV19
TGTGCCAGTAGTACAGGGACCCAAGAGACCCAGTACTTC
CASSTGTQETQYF
>once|TRBJ1-5|16|NA|TRBV15
TGTGCCACCAGTCAATATCAGAAGAGTTTTAATCAGCCCCAGCATTTT
CATSQYQKSFNQPQHF
>NA|TRBJ1-4|14|NA|TRBV30
TGTGCCTGGAGCCCCCAGTCTAGGGAAGAAAAACTGTTTTTT
CAWSPQSREEKLFF
>NA|TRBJ2-7|16|NA|TRBV28
TGTGCCAGCTCCATCTCACAGGCAGGGGACTTCTACGAGCAGTACTTC
CASSISQAGDFYEQYF